One T cell receptor (beta chain) is described in this entry. The investigators split CD4+ cells into a CD45RA+ naive subset and a CD45RA-negative memory subset. This specimen belongs to a study of shared clonotypes between healthy human individuals. Splitting of each subset's genomic DNA was done evenly across several immunoSEQ plates. The protocol was immunoSEQ multiplex PCR, while the TCRdb copy is restricted to in-frame clones and leaves out a portion. The table has approximately 940,000 clones, over 60% seen once; the top ten hold approximately 1.5%. The CDR3 is made up of 13 amino acids. V lost 2 bases, J lost 10 bases, and 5 bases stayed unmatched. The germline V gene encodes CDR1 GTSNPN and CDR2 SVGIG (reference sequence).

The material sequenced was memory CD4+ T cells sorted from blood. Subset of the sample: CD45RA-negative fraction. V is TRBV30 and J is TRBJ1-6, with 7 positions matching TRBD1. The TCR sequence derives from a man aged 18 to 35 in good health. In DNA, the CDR3 is TGTGCCTGGAGTCAGGGGGTCTTCTCACCCCTCCACTTT. Its translation: CAWSQGVFSPLHF.